Each of the 13 T cell receptor beta chains below was sequenced from the same sample in a study of blood T cells in healthy people across ages. Primers used in a second PCR of about 6 to 11 cycles were a sample-barcoded 5' primer and a J-beta primer mix. Using its own MiXCR run on the 5' RACE reads, TCRdb lists one record per CDR3 protein. Here the sample spans about 1.6 million distinct CDR3 sequences, 30% to 35% being singletons. Sequencing input: blood. All receptors come from a woman aged 25 to 45 in good health.

CDR3 amino acids: CASSLGGRLAGGRASTDTQYF. CDR3 coding DNA: TGTGCCAGCAGCTTAGGGGGCAGACTAGCGGGAGGGAGAGCAAGCACAGATACGCAGTATTTT. This rearrangement joins TRBV11-2 to TRBJ2-3, with TRBD2 identical over 14 bases. V lost 1 base to trimming and J lost 0 bases; unmatched junction nucleotides: 12. Germline CDR1 and CDR2: SGHAT and FQNNGV. The CDR3 runs to 21 residues.

This clonotype was detected only a few times. V is TRBV3-1 and J is TRBJ1-4; possible D gene TRBD1, 5 bases. This CDR3 region has 21 residues. Per germline, CDR1 LGHDT and CDR2 YNNKEL (reference sequence). The V end was cut by 0 bases, the J end by 0 bases, with 23 bases between. The CDR3: CASSQDSPFLAGNPTNEKLFF. Here the CDR3 DNA reads TGTGCCAGCAGCCAAGATTCTCCTTTTTTGGCAGGGAACCCAACTAATGAAAAACTGTTTTTT.

This clonotype showed up just a few times. Here the CDR3 reads CASSSRGESGETQYF. The CDR3 DNA follows: TGTGCCAGCAGCTCACGGGGGGAATCAGGGGAGACCCAGTACTTC. The J gene is TRBJ2-5, the V gene TRBV11-1, with 7 bases identical to TRBD2. The J segment lost 5 bases and the V segment lost 4 bases, leaving 10 bases of the junction unmatched. Germline V gene data show CDR1 as SGHAT and CDR2 as FQDESV (reference sequence). The CDR3 has 15 residues.

The CDR3 reads CASSPESNSQPQHF. CDR3 sequence (DNA): TGTGCCAGCTCACCGGAGTCGAACAGCCAGCCCCAGCATTTT. This chain uses TRBV18 with TRBJ1-5; D is uncertain. The length of the CDR3 is 14 residues. From germline, CDR1 is KGHSH and CDR2 LQKENI. V gave up 3 bases and J gave up 7 bases, with 13 bases separating them.

The rearrangement links TRBV20-1 to TRBJ1-2, with 8 bases identical to TRBD1. V trimming: 3 bases; J trimming: 3 bases; junction bases outside the gene matches: 6. The CDR3 is 14 amino acids. Germline V gene lookup returns CDR1 DFQATT and CDR2 SNEGSKA (reference sequence). CDR3 amino acids: CSASPPGGYYGYTF. CDR3 in DNA: TGCAGTGCTAGCCCCCCAGGGGGCTACTATGGCTACACCTTC.

The table lists this clonotype with many counts. V gene TRBV20-1 combines with J gene TRBJ2-3; 9 bases are shared with TRBD2. V lost 5 bases and J lost 9; bases outside the gene matches: 18. Germline V gives CDR1 DFQATT, CDR2 SNEGSKA (reference sequence). The CDR3 runs to 16 residues. The DNA for the CDR3 is TGCAGTGCTGCCCTCGACGGCGGGGGGGCCCAGGGAACGCAGTATTTT. This gives the protein CSAALDGGGAQGTQYF.

This clonotype has only a few counts. This chain uses TRBV15 with TRBJ1-2; the D gene is possibly TRBD1 (6 bases). V was pared by 4 bases and J by 6 bases, with 21 bases between. Germline CDR1 and CDR2: LNHNV and YYDKDF (reference sequence). The CDR3 runs to 16 residues. As DNA, the CDR3 is TGTGCCACCAGCACCAGTAGGGGACACGGGAGAAATGGCTACACCTTC. It encodes CATSTSRGHGRNGYTF.

In regard to this clonotype: One end of the junction fails to match germline, which may point to a read error. This chain connects TRBV3-1 to TRBJ1-6; 7 nucleotides match TRBD1. The CDR3 consists of 15 residues. From germline, CDR1 is LGHDT and CDR2 YNNKEL (reference sequence). The CDR3 nucleotides read TGTGCCAGCAGCCAAACGGGACAGTTAAATTCACCCCGCCACTTT. Translating it yields CASSQTGQLNSPRHF.

In this sample, this clonotype turned up a few times. The V gene is TRBV20-1, the J gene TRBJ2-1; TRBD2 agrees at 11 bases. CDR3 length: 15 residues. The germline gives CDR1 DFQATT, CDR2 SNEGSKA (reference sequence). V shed 6 bases and J 2 bases; nucleotides not matched to a gene: 6. In nucleotides, the CDR3 is TGCAGTGCCGGGACTAGCGGTAAACCCTACAATGAGCAGTTCTTC. This codes for CSAGTSGKPYNEQFF.

In this sample, this clonotype turned up a few times. The gene calls are TRBV3-1 and TRBJ1-6, with D perhaps matching TRBD1 (6 bases). The CDR3 is 15 residues long. Between the trimmed V and J ends, which lost 4 bases and 8 bases, there was a span of 15 bases. Germline lookup yields CDR1 LGHDT and CDR2 YNNKEL (reference sequence). The CDR3 is CASSPTGRVDSPLHF. DNA of the CDR3: TGTGCCAGCAGCCCCACAGGGAGGGTTGATTCACCCCTCCACTTT.

This clonotype showed up just a few times. This chain uses TRBV12-3 or TRBV12-4 with TRBJ2-3, with D possibly being TRBD1 (6 bases). Between the trimmed V and J ends, which lost 6 bases and 1 base, there was a span of 14 bases. The CDR3 contains 15 residues. The CDR3 sequence: CASSIRDTRTDTQYF. The CDR3 DNA reads TGTGCCAGCAGCATCCGGGACACCCGCACAGATACGCAGTATTTT.

The V call is TRBV3-1, the J call TRBJ2-1; maybe TRBD2 (6 bases). V was shortened by 1 base and J by 3 bases, with 10 bases between the two germline ends. The CDR3 length is 15 residues. Per the germline V gene, CDR1 is LGHDT and CDR2 is YNNKEL (reference sequence). The chain's CDR3 is CASSQVGGDYNEQFF. CDR3 bases: TGTGCCAGCAGCCAAGTGGGGGGAGACTACAATGAGCAGTTCTTC.

CDR3 sequence (DNA): TGCGCCAGCAGCCAAGAGCAGGGTGAGGATGCGCAGTATTTT. Protein: CASSQEQGEDAQYF. The V call is TRBV4-1, the J call TRBJ2-3; tentative D call: TRBD1 (5 bases). V was trimmed by 0 bases and J by 10 bases, leaving 14 bases between them. Germline-derived CDR1 and CDR2 are MGHRA and YSYEKL. The CDR3 length is 14 residues.